The next 21 T cell receptor beta chains were all read from a single sample in a study of response to subunit inactivated influenza vaccine. From the RT-PCR reads, TCRdb called clonotypes with MiXCR, one entry per CDR3 protein. Of 450,000 to 700,000 distinct CDR3 sequences listed, 12% to 15% were seen once; the top ten hold approximately 12%. The sequences come from PBMCs from blood, collected about 13 days after vaccination. All receptors come from a man between 50 and 59 years old who received an inactivated influenza vaccine.

This chain links TRBV5-6 with TRBJ2-1, with TRBD2 matching 7 bases. Per germline, CDR1 SGHDT and CDR2 YYEEEE. This CDR3 region has 15 residues. Losses at the gene ends were 2 bases for V and 8 bases for J; bases not matched to a gene: 10. CDR3 in DNA: TGTGCCAGCAGCTTAATCAGTAGCGGGCTCTATGAGCAGTTCTTC. Encoded protein: CASSLISSGLYEQFF.

This sequence joins TRBV6-1 and TRBJ1-5, with a tentative D call TRBD1 (6 bases). Trimming took off 5 bases at V and 0 bases at J, with 17 bases between the two ends. There are 17 residues in the CDR3. CDR1 and CDR2 from the germline V gene are MNHNS and SASEGT. CDR3 sequence reads: CASSPAGQGYSNQPQHF. DNA of the CDR3: TGTGCCAGCAGTCCAGCCGGGCAGGGGTATAGCAATCAGCCCCAGCATTTT.

V gene TRBV18 combines with J gene TRBJ1-1, with D maybe TRBD1 (5 bases). The CDR3 contains 16 residues. With 1 base removed from V and 1 base from J, the gap between germline ends came to 13 bases. The germline CDR1 and CDR2 sequences are KGHSH and LQKENI. In DNA, the CDR3 is TGTGCCAGCTCACCACGTCAGGGCTCCTCGAACACTGAAGCTTTCTTT. Translating gives CASSPRQGSSNTEAFF.

The chain uses TRBV7-2 and TRBJ2-1; TRBD2 is a possible D gene (6 bases). V shed 10 bases and J shed 4 bases, with 17 bases lying between them. The CDR3 sequence is 14 residues long. Per germline, CDR1 SGHTA and CDR2 FQGNSA. The CDR3 loop reads CAKVGGAFYNEQFF. Written as DNA, the CDR3 is TGTGCCAAGGTCGGCGGGGCCTTTTACAATGAGCAGTTCTTC.

This clonotype has only a few counts. This sequence joins TRBV28 and TRBJ2-3; 16 bases map to TRBD2. CDR1 MDHEN and CDR2 SYDVKM come from the germline V gene. The CDR3 totals 16 residues. The ends lost 6 bases at V and 9 bases at J; junction bases unmatched: 9. CDR3 DNA sequence: TGTGCCAGCAGCCAGGGACTAGCGGGGGGGCGGGAGACGCAGTATTTT. Translation: CASSQGLAGGRETQYF.

This clonotype came up a few times. This chain uses TRBV28 with TRBJ1-1; no clear D gene. CDR3 length equals 14 residues. Germline CDR1 is MDHEN and CDR2 is SYDVKM. Trimming pared 1 base from V and 0 bases from J, leaving 6 bases between. This CDR3 is CASSLYSLNTEAFF. CDR3 in DNA: TGTGCCAGCAGTTTATACAGTTTGAACACTGAAGCTTTCTTT.

This clonotype was seen a handful of times. This rearrangement joins TRBV4-3 to TRBJ2-3, with 13 bases identical to TRBD2. This CDR3 comprises 15 residues. Unmatched junction bases numbered 6, after V lost 5 bases and J lost 7 bases. The germline V gene has CDR1 LGHNA and CDR2 YSLEER. As DNA, the CDR3 is TGCGCCAGCAGCGAACTGACTAGCGGGGGGTATACGCAGTATTTT. Translated, it gives CASSELTSGGYTQYF.

This clonotype occurred a few times. The chain carries TRBV18 and TRBJ2-1, with D perhaps TRBD1 (6 bases). Germline V gene sequence: CDR1 KGHSH, CDR2 LQKENI. This CDR3 spans 13 amino acids. Trimming left V 3 bases short and J 11 bases short, with 14 bases between. The CDR3 here is CASSPPVRDKQFF. The CDR3 DNA is TGTGCCAGCTCACCGCCGGTGAGGGACAAGCAGTTCTTC. The full variable domain, rest sourced from reference TRBV18 and TRBJ2-1, is NAGVMQNPRHLVRRRGQEARLRCSPMKGHSHVYWYRQLPEEGLKFMVYLQKENIIDESGMPKERFSAEFPKEGPSILRIQQVVRGDSAAYFCASSPPVRDKQFFGPGTRLTVL.

The chain uses TRBV4-1 and TRBJ1-5; D remains ambiguous. Trimming cost V 1 base and J 11 bases, with 15 bases left between them. The germline CDR1 and CDR2 sequences are MGHRA and YSYEKL. The CDR3 is 14 amino acids. The CDR3 bases are TGCGCCAGCAGCCAAGGGTCGGAAGGATCCGCCCAGCATTTT. It codes for CASSQGSEGSAQHF.

In this sample, this clonotype turned up many times. The V and J genes are TRBV7-8 and TRBJ1-5, with 8 bases fitting TRBD1. The V segment lost 1 base and the J segment 0 bases; nucleotides outside the gene matches: 5. Germline values: CDR1 SGHVS, CDR2 FQNEAQ. The CDR3 has 17 residues. Here the CDR3 reads CASSLVQGGNSNQPQHF. Written as DNA, the CDR3 is TGTGCCAGCAGCTTAGTACAGGGGGGGAATAGCAATCAGCCCCAGCATTTT.

The chain employs TRBV5-1 and TRBJ1-4; 7 positions agree with TRBD1. Trimming cost V 3 bases and J 1 base; bases outside gene matches: 3. The CDR3 runs 15 residues. Germline V gives CDR1 SGHRS, CDR2 YFSETQ. The CDR3 DNA follows: TGCGCCAGCAGCTCGACAGGGAGAACTAATGAAAAACTGTTTTTT. Amino acids: CASSSTGRTNEKLFF.

This clonotype was counted only a few times. This chain connects TRBV15 to TRBJ2-1; D might be TRBD2 (6 bases). Germline V lookup: CDR1 LNHNV, CDR2 YYDKDF (reference sequence). CDR3 size: 14 residues. Trimming shortened V by 3 bases and J by 3 bases, and 9 bases separated the two germline ends. CDR3 region: CATSSGGNYNEQFF. DNA of the CDR3: TGTGCCACCAGCAGCGGGGGAAACTACAATGAGCAGTTCTTC.

This chain links TRBV7-2 with TRBJ2-4; D not resolved. V lost 1 base, J lost 1 base, and 11 bases lay in between. This CDR3 is 16 amino acids long. Germline V gives CDR1 SGHTA, CDR2 FQGNSA. The CDR3, as DNA: TGTGCCAGCAGCTTAGGAGTCCACACCGCCAAAAACATTCAGTACTTC. Protein product: CASSLGVHTAKNIQYF.

This clonotype has more than one count but fewer than ten. This chain joins TRBV10-3 and TRBJ2-3, with no clear D. V was trimmed by 0 bases and J by 2 bases, leaving 12 bases between them. Germline CDR1 and CDR2: ENHRY and SYGVKD. The CDR3 length is 16 residues. The CDR3: CAISESRQLITDTQYF. In DNA form, the CDR3 reads TGTGCCATCAGTGAGTCGAGGCAGCTTATCACAGATACGCAGTATTTT.

This clonotype was observed a handful of times. V is TRBV29-1 and J is TRBJ2-3; 11 bases align to TRBD2. V lost 7 bases and J lost 3; bases outside the gene matches: 9. CDR1 and CDR2 (germline): SQVTM, ANQGSEA. CDR3 size: 15 residues. CDR3 sequence: CSARPRTSGTDTQYF. CDR3 DNA sequence: TGCAGCGCCCGCCCCAGGACTAGCGGGACAGATACGCAGTATTTT.

The CDR3, as DNA: TGTGCCAGCAGTTTATGGGGACCTGAACGCTACACCTTC. Its translation is CASSLWGPERYTF. The V gene is TRBV12-3 or TRBV12-4, the J gene TRBJ1-2, with TRBD1 as a possible D gene (5 bases). The CDR3 contains 13 residues. V dropped 2 bases and J dropped 9 bases, with 13 bases sitting between them.

Only a few counts were recorded for this clonotype. This sequence joins TRBV29-1 and TRBJ1-2; 9 positions match TRBD1. J gave up 8 bases and V 4 bases, and 5 bases lay outside the gene matches. There are 12 residues in the CDR3. Germline CDR1 reads SQVTM; CDR2 reads ANQGSEA. The CDR3 bases are TGCAGCGTTGGTGGGACAGGGAGAGGCTACACCTTC. It yields the protein CSVGGTGRGYTF. Filled out from reference TRBV29-1 and TRBJ1-2, the complete variable domain reads SAVISQKPSRDICQRGTSLTIQCQVDSQVTMMFWYRQQPGQSLTLIATANQGSEATYESGFVIDKFPISRPNLTFSTLTVSNMSPEDSSIYLCSVGGTGRGYTFGSGTRLTVV.

This clonotype was picked up a small number of times. The genes are TRBV14 and TRBJ2-1; D is unresolved. The CDR3 sequence is 17 residues long. Germline CDR1 reads SGHDN; CDR2 reads FVKESK. The V gene lost 3 bases and the J gene lost 0 bases, with 15 bases spanning the gap. The DNA of the CDR3 is TGTGCCAGCAGCCAGGATAGCCTCTTAAACTCCTACAATGAGCAGTTCTTC. Its protein is CASSQDSLLNSYNEQFF.

This clonotype was seen many times. This rearrangement joins TRBV20-1 to TRBJ2-7, with a possible D match to TRBD2 (5 bases). This CDR3 is 11 amino acids long. V lost 5 bases, J lost 1 base, and 6 bases lay in between. Per the germline V gene, CDR1 is DFQATT and CDR2 is SNEGSKA (reference sequence). CDR3 DNA: TGCAGTGCTGAGGGATCCTACGAGCAGTACTTC. Amino acids: CSAEGSYEQYF.

The rearrangement uses TRBV5-6 and TRBJ2-7; no definite D call. CDR1 SGHDT and CDR2 YYEEEE come from the germline V gene. The CDR3 has 14 residues. Trimming pared 4 bases from V and 3 bases from J, leaving 14 bases between. CDR3 amino acids: CASSPGLRCYEQYF. The CDR3 nucleotides read TGTGCCAGCAGCCCCGGGCTCCGCTGCTACGAGCAGTACTTC.

This clonotype occurred a few times. The chain recombines TRBV15 with TRBJ2-2, with TRBD2 matching 14 bases. Germline CDR1 is LNHNV and CDR2 is YYDKDF (reference sequence). V gave up 0 bases and J gave up 5 bases; unmatched junction bases: 5. The CDR3 has 18 residues. In DNA, the CDR3 is TGTGCCACCAGCAGAGATCTCGGACTAGCGGGAGGAACCGGGGAGCTGTTTTTT. The encoded protein is CATSRDLGLAGGTGELFF.